The 3 T cell receptor beta chains listed next were all sequenced from one sample in a study of shared clonotypes between healthy human individuals. The data were produced by immunoSEQ multiplex PCR, yet TCRdb's version contains in-frame clones alone and is incomplete. The profile covers approximately 1.5 million clones, with roughly 98% appearing a single time and about 0.42% taken by the ten largest. The sample was naive CD4+ T cells sorted from blood. Subset denoted: CD45RA+ positively selected. Receptors were obtained from a man aged 25-40 years in good health.

The chain combines TRBV10-3 with TRBJ2-3; TRBD2 aligns across 7 bases. The CDR3 covers 15 residues. The V gene end was trimmed by 3 bases and the J gene end by 3 bases; junction bases not matched to a gene: 6. Germline-derived CDR1 and CDR2 are ENHRY and SYGVKD. The CDR3 is CAISDRPSGTDTQYF. The CDR3 DNA reads TGTGCCATCAGTGACCGGCCTAGCGGTACAGATACGCAGTATTTT.

As to this clone: One junction end does not reproduce the germline sequence, and a read error may be involved. The chain is built from TRBV28 and TRBJ2-4; the D gene is possibly TRBD2 (5 bases). In germline, CDR1 is MDHEN, CDR2 SYDVKM. CDR3 length equals 12 residues. DNA for the CDR3: TGTGCCAGCAGTCGTCCCGGGGATTCGTTAGACTTC. This sequence encodes CASSRPGDSLDF.

V gene TRBV7-2 combines with J gene TRBJ2-3; the match to TRBD2 covers 10 bases. The CDR3 runs to 16 residues. J gave up 7 bases and V 1 base, and 8 bases lay outside the gene matches. Looked up from germline, CDR1 is SGHTA and CDR2 is FQGNSA. The CDR3 reads CASSLEAGGPPYTQYF. CDR3 in DNA: TGTGCCAGCAGCTTAGAAGCGGGAGGGCCGCCCTATACGCAGTATTTT.